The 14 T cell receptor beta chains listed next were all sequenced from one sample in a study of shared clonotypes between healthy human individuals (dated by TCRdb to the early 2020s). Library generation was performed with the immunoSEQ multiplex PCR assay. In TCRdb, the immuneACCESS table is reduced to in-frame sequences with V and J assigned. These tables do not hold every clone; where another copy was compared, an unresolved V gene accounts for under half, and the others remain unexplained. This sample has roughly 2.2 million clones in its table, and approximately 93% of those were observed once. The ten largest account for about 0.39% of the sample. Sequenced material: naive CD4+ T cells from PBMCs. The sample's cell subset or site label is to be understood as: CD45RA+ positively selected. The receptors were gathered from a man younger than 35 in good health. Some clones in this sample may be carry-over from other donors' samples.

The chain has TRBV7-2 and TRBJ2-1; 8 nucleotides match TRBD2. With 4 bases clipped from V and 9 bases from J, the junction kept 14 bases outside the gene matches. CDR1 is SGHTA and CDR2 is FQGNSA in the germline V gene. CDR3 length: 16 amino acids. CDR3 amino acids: CASSSKMGGRPGEQFF. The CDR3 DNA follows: TGTGCCAGCAGCTCAAAGATGGGCGGGAGGCCGGGTGAGCAGTTCTTC.

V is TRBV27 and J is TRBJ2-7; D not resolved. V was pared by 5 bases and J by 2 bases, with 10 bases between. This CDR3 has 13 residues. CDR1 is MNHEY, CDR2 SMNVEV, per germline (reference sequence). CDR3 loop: CASSRPVTYEQYF. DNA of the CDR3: TGTGCCAGCAGTCGCCCCGTGACCTACGAGCAGTACTTC.

CDR3 DNA: TGTGCCAGCAGCCCATGGAGGGCCGGTGATCCAGGAAACACCATATATTTT. Translating gives CASSPWRAGDPGNTIYF. This chain links TRBV7-3 with TRBJ1-3; D not resolved. Trimming shortened V by 5 bases and J by 4 bases, and 21 bases separated the two germline ends. The CDR3 runs to 17 residues. The germline V gene encodes CDR1 SGHTA and CDR2 FQGTGA.

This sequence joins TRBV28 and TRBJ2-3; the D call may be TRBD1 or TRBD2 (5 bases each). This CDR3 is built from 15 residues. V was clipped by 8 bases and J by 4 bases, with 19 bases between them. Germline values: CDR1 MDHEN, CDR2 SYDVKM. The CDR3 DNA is TGTGCCAGCGCCGGGACCTCCCCGGGACCAGATACGCAGTATTTT. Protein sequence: CASAGTSPGPDTQYF.

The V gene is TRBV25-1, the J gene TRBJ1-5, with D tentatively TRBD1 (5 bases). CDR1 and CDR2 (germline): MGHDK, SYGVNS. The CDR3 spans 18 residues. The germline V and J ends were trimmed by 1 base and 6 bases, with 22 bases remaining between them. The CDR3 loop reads CASSEFPSVGGVCQPQHF. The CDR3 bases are TGTGCCAGCAGTGAATTCCCGTCCGTGGGGGGGGTGTGTCAGCCCCAGCATTTT.

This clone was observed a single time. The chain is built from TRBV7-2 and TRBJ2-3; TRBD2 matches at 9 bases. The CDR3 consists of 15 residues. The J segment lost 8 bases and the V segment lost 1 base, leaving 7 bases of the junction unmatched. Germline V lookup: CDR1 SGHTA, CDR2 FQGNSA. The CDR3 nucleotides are TGTGCCAGCAGCTTAGGTGGTAGCGGGAGTGTTACGCAGTATTTT. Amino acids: CASSLGGSGSVTQYF. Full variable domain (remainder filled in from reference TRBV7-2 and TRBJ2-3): GAGVSQSPSNKVTEKGKDVELRCDPISGHTALYWYRQSLGQGLEFLIYFQGNSAPDKSGLPSDRFSAERTGGSVSTLTIQRTQQEDSAVYLCASSLGGSGSVTQYFGPGTRLTVL.

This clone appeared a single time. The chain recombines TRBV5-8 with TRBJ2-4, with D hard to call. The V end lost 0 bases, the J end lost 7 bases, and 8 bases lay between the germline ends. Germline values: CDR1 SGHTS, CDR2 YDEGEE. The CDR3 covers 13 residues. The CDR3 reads CASSLVLRNIQYF. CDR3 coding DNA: TGTGCCAGCAGCTTGGTCCTCCGGAACATTCAGTACTTC. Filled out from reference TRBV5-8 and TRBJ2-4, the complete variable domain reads EAGVTQSPTHLIKTRGQQATLRCSPISGHTSVYWYQQALGLGLQFLLWYDEGEERNRGNFPPRFSGRQFPNYSSELNVNALELEDSALYLCASSLVLRNIQYFGAGTRLSVL.

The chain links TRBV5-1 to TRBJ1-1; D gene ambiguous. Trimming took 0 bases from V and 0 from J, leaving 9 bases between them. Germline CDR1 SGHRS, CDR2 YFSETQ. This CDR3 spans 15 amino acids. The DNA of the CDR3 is TGCGCCAGCAGCTTGGCGGCAGCCATGAACACTGAAGCTTTCTTT. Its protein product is CASSLAAAMNTEAFF.

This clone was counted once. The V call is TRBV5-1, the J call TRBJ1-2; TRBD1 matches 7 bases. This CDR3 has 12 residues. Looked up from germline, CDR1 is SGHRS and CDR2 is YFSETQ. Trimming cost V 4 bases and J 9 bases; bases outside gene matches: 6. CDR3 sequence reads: CASSGDRVSYTF. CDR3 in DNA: TGCGCCAGCAGCGGCGACAGGGTGAGCTACACCTTC.

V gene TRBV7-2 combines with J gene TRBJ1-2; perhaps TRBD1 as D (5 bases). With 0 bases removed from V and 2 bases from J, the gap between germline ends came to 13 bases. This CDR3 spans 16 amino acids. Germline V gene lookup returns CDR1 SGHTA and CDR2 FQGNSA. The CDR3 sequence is CASSLAPEGRNYGYTF. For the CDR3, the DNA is TGTGCCAGCAGCTTAGCGCCAGAGGGACGGAACTATGGCTACACCTTC. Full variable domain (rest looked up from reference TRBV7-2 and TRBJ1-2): GAGVSQSPSNKVTEKGKDVELRCDPISGHTALYWYRQSLGQGLEFLIYFQGNSAPDKSGLPSDRFSAERTGGSVSTLTIQRTQQEDSAVYLCASSLAPEGRNYGYTFGSGTRLTVV.

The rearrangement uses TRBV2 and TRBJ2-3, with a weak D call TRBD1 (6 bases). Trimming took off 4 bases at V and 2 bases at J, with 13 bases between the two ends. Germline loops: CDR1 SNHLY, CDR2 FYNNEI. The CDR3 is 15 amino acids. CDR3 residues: CASSVSQGLTDTQYF. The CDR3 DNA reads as TGTGCCAGCAGTGTTTCACAGGGCCTCACAGATACGCAGTATTTT.

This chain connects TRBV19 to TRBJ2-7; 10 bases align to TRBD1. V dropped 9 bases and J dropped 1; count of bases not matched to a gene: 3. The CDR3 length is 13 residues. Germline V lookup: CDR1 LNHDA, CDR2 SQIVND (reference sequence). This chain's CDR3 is CARGTGESYEQYF. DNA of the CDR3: TGTGCCAGAGGGACAGGGGAATCCTACGAGCAGTACTTC.

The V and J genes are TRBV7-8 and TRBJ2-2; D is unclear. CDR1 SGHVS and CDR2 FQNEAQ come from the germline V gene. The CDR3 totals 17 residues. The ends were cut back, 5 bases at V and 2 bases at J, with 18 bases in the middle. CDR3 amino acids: CASSPRTSQTNTGELFF. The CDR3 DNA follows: TGTGCCAGCAGCCCCAGGACCTCCCAGACCAACACCGGGGAGCTGTTTTTT. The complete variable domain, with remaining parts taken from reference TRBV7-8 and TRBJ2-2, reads GAGVSQSPRYKVAKRGQDVALRCDPISGHVSLFWYQQALGQGPEFLTYFQNEAQLDKSGLPSDRFFAERPEGSVSTLKIQRTQQEDSAVYLCASSPRTSQTNTGELFFGEGSRLTVL.

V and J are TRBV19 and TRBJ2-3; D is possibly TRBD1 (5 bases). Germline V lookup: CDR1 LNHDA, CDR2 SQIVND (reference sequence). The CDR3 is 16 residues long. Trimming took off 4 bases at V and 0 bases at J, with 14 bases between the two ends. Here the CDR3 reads CASSKGKAGSTDTQYF. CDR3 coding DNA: TGTGCCAGTAGTAAGGGTAAGGCAGGGAGCACAGATACGCAGTATTTT.